Below are 15 T cell receptor beta chains sequenced from a single sample in a study of blood T cell repertoires in COVID-19. Repertoires were generated with immunoSEQ multiplex PCR, while TCRdb's copy carries only in-frame clones and drops some. The table has about 140,000 clones, 80% to 85% seen once. The sample taken for sequencing was peripheral blood. These receptors all stem from a young man with COVID-19, enrolled during active disease.

The rearrangement joins TRBV6-5 to TRBJ1-1, with no clear D. CDR1 is MNHEY and CDR2 is SVGAGI in the germline V gene. The CDR3 sequence is 11 residues long. The V end lost 11 bases, the J end lost 6 bases, and 13 bases lay between the germline ends. The DNA for the CDR3 is TGTGCCGCCGGCGAGGGCTCTGAAGCTTTCTTT. Translated, it gives CAAGEGSEAFF.

In its sample, this clone was seen once. The gene calls are TRBV6-4 and TRBJ2-2; D not certain. The CDR3 is 15 residues long. The ends were cut back, 0 bases at V and 3 bases at J, with 8 bases in the middle. Germline V CDR1 and CDR2: MRHNA, SNTAGT. CDR3 sequence: CASSDSIRDTGELFF. The DNA for the CDR3 is TGTGCCAGCAGTGACTCGATCCGGGACACCGGGGAGCTGTTTTTT.

Turning to this clone: An end of the junction differs from the germline gene, which may be a read error. CDR3 residues: CSVEGQGVSDTQYF. Here the CDR3 DNA reads TGCAGCGTCGAAGGACAGGGGGTTTCAGATACGCAGTATTTT. The chain carries TRBV29-1 and TRBJ2-3; 10 bases are a match to TRBD1. In germline, CDR1 is SQVTM, CDR2 ANQGSEA. The CDR3 runs to 14 residues.

The V and J genes are TRBV27 and TRBJ2-5; a possible D gene is TRBD2 (6 bases). The V end lost 5 bases, the J end lost 0 bases, and 13 bases lay between the germline ends. The CDR3 is 15 residues long. Germline assignment: CDR1 MNHEY and CDR2 SMNVEV (reference sequence). The CDR3 loop is CASSPGDGYQETQYF. The DNA of the CDR3 is TGTGCCAGCAGTCCGGGGGACGGATACCAAGAGACCCAGTACTTC.

This chain's CDR3 is CASSLPGLEVGETQYF. The DNA of the CDR3 is TGTGCCAGCAGTTTACCGGGACTAGAGGTTGGAGAGACCCAGTACTTC. The V gene is TRBV28, the J gene TRBJ2-5; the match to TRBD2 covers 8 bases. From germline, CDR1 is MDHEN and CDR2 SYDVKM. V gave up 2 bases and J gave up 4 bases; unmatched junction bases: 9. The CDR3 is made up of 16 amino acids. The whole variable domain, filled in from reference TRBV28 and TRBJ2-5, reads DVKVTQSSRYLVKRTGEKVFLECVQDMDHENMFWYRQDPGLGLRLIYFSYDVKMKEKGDIPEGYSVSREKKERFSLILESASTNQTSMYLCASSLPGLEVGETQYFGPGTRLLVL.

This clone showed up just a few times. The chain combines TRBV21-1 with TRBJ1-3; TRBD1, the table's D call, lacks a check against the DNA. TRBV21-1 is listed as a pseudogene. CDR3 size: 19 residues. DNA for the CDR3: TGTGCCAGCAGCAAAGGCCCCCCAGCCGGACAGGGGGCTGTGAACACCATATATTTT. As protein: CASSKGPPAGQGAVNTIYF.

The genes are TRBV19 and TRBJ2-7; 9 nucleotides match TRBD2. With 4 bases clipped from V and 3 bases from J, the junction kept 4 bases outside the gene matches. This CDR3 region has 14 residues. Germline assignment: CDR1 LNHDA and CDR2 SQIVND (reference sequence). CDR3 residues: CASSRASGDYEQYF. For the CDR3, the DNA is TGTGCCAGTAGTAGGGCTAGCGGGGACTACGAGCAGTACTTC. Combining the CDR3 with reference TRBV19 and TRBJ2-7 gives the whole variable domain DGGITQSPKYLFRKEGQNVTLSCEQNLNHDAMYWYRQDPGQGLRLIYYSQIVNDFQKGDIAEGYSVSREKKESFPLTVTSAQKNPTAFYLCASSRASGDYEQYFGPGTRLTVT.

CDR3 region: CASILVTGLAKNIQYF. The CDR3 bases are TGTGCCAGCATCCTAGTGACAGGGTTAGCCAAAAACATTCAGTACTTC. The V call is TRBV21-1, the J call TRBJ2-4; whether TRBD1, the table's D call, matches the DNA was not checked. TRBV21-1 is designated a pseudogene. This CDR3 is built from 16 residues.

This clone was detected only once. The gene calls are TRBV5-4 and TRBJ2-1; D perhaps matches TRBD1 (5 bases). Trimming took off 4 bases at V and 0 bases at J, with 11 bases between the two ends. The germline V gene has CDR1 SGHNT and CDR2 YYREEE (reference sequence). This CDR3 is built from 15 residues. CDR3 protein: CASSPDGASYNEQFF. CDR3 in DNA: TGTGCCAGCAGCCCCGATGGGGCCTCCTACAATGAGCAGTTCTTC. The whole variable domain, filled in from reference TRBV5-4 and TRBJ2-1, reads ETGVTQSPTHLIKTRGQQVTLRCSSQSGHNTVSWYQQALGQGPQFIFQYYREEENGRGNFPPRFSGLQFPNYSSELNVNALELDDSALYLCASSPDGASYNEQFFGPGTRLTVL.

This clone is a singleton in its sample. V is TRBV27 and J is TRBJ2-7, with TRBD2 matching 13 bases. V trimming: 3 bases; J trimming: 5 bases; junction bases outside the gene matches: 10. Germline V CDR1 and CDR2: MNHEY, SMNVEV (reference sequence). There are 17 residues in the CDR3. Here the CDR3 DNA reads TGTGCCAGCAGTTTGGGATTGGGACTAGCGGGATATCACGAGCAGTACTTC. Residues: CASSLGLGLAGYHEQYF.

This sequence joins TRBV6-5 and TRBJ2-7, with a tentative D call TRBD2 (6 bases). CDR1 is MNHEY and CDR2 is SVGAGI in the germline V gene. The CDR3 is 13 amino acids. V was cut by 2 bases and J by 3 bases, with 8 bases left in between. In DNA, the CDR3 is TGTGCCAGCAGTTACAGGCGGGACTACGAGCAGTACTTC. It encodes CASSYRRDYEQYF.

This sequence joins TRBV24-1 and TRBJ2-7; 12 nucleotides align to TRBD1. J lost 6 bases, V lost 10 bases, and 6 bases had no gene match. Germline CDR1 KGHDR, CDR2 SFDVKD. The CDR3 covers 13 residues. DNA for the CDR3: TGTGCCACTGGGACAGGGGGCTCCGGCGAGCAGTACTTC. It codes for CATGTGGSGEQYF.

The chain uses TRBV11-3 and TRBJ2-2, with 7 positions matching TRBD2. Germline lookup yields CDR1 SGHNT and CDR2 YENEEA. Trimming removed 8 bases from V and 5 bases from J; junction bases left unmatched: 8. This CDR3 spans 14 amino acids. CDR3 in DNA: TGTGCCAGCGGCACGGGGGAGGGAACCGGGGAGCTGTTTTTT. It is translated as CASGTGEGTGELFF.

V gene TRBV6-5 combines with J gene TRBJ2-3; D is uncertain. This CDR3 spans 12 amino acids. Trimming took 5 bases from V and 4 from J, leaving 7 bases between them. CDR1 is MNHEY, CDR2 SVGAGI, per germline. This CDR3 reads CASSPISDTQYF. DNA for the CDR3: TGTGCCAGCAGTCCCATTTCAGATACGCAGTATTTT.

The chain links TRBV10-3 to TRBJ1-6; 7 nucleotides agree with TRBD1. CDR1 is ENHRY, CDR2 SYGVKD, per germline. This CDR3 spans 15 amino acids. After removal of 4 bases from V and 9 bases from J, the junction contained 9 bases not matched to a gene. The CDR3 coding sequence is TGTGCCATCAGTGGGGACAGCCTCGGGGGTTCACCCCTCCACTTT. It specifies CAISGDSLGGSPLHF.